This TCR beta chain was sequenced for a study of human T cells and chemical hapten exposure. About the research overall: During the roughly 24-week study period, patients had diphenylcyclopropenone applied to the scalp every week.

In its sample, this clonotype was seen a few times. TCRdb itself ran the RACE reads through MiXCR, one entry per CDR3 protein. The profile shows roughly 120,000 distinct CDR3 sequences, roughly 12% of them singletons. Trimming pared 2 bases from V and 0 bases from J, leaving 5 bases between. Germline-derived CDR1 and CDR2 are SGHRS and YFSETQ. The CDR3 extends over 14 amino acids. Documented time point: patch test 1, 2 weeks after DPC sensitization. As for treatment: therapeutic diphenylcyclopropenone sensitization with weekly scalp DPC. This TCR was recovered from a woman between 50 and 59 years old with alopecia areata. Some clones in this sample may be carry-over from other donors' samples. The chain links TRBV5-1 to TRBJ2-2; D not certain. This specimen was whole blood, taken in connection with sensitization to the hapten diphenylcyclopropenone (DPC). The CDR3 here is CASSLVTNTGELFF. In DNA, the CDR3 is TGCGCCAGCAGCTTAGTTACGAACACCGGGGAGCTGTTTTTT.